A single sample gave rise to the 18 T cell receptor beta chains below, sequenced in a study of blood T cells in healthy people across ages. The use of a sample-barcoded 5' primer and a J-beta primer mix characterized a second PCR of roughly 6 to 11 cycles. MiXCR, run by TCRdb on the 5' RACE reads, gives a single entry per CDR3 protein. Here the sample spans about 780,000 distinct CDR3 sequences, 25% to 30% being singletons. The data were also submitted as part of a second study, on T cells of mothers and their children.

Sequenced input: blood. The receptors shown here come from a boy aged 5 to 17 in good health.

This chain joins TRBV6-5 and TRBJ1-2; a weak D match, TRBD1 (5 bases). V shed 5 bases and J shed 7 bases, with 11 bases lying between them. The CDR3 has 12 residues. Germline values: CDR1 MNHEY, CDR2 SVGAGI. CDR3 residues: CASSESRAGYTF. CDR3 DNA: TGTGCCAGCAGTGAAAGCAGGGCTGGCTACACCTTC.

The rearrangement uses TRBV3-1 and TRBJ2-5; D ambiguous. The DNA end favors TRBJ2-7, so the J call may be wrong. This CDR3 region has 15 residues. Germline V gene lookup returns CDR1 LGHDT and CDR2 YNNKEL (reference sequence). In DNA, the CDR3 is TGTGCCAGCAGCCAGGACCCCGGCCGGCCCTACGAGCAGTACTTC. It is translated as CASSQDPGRPYEQYF.

This clonotype was seen a handful of times. The gene calls are TRBV7-8 and TRBJ2-2; D is uncertain. Germline-derived CDR1 and CDR2 are SGHVS and FQNEAQ. Between the trimmed V and J ends, which lost 5 bases and 7 bases, there was a span of 26 bases. The CDR3 has 18 residues. The CDR3 loop is CASSPRPLPLAVGGELFF. CDR3 bases: TGTGCCAGCAGCCCGAGGCCCCTACCGCTCGCAGTTGGCGGGGAGCTGTTTTTT. The variable domain in full, with the rest retrieved from reference TRBV7-8 and TRBJ2-2, is GAGVSQSPRYKVAKRGQDVALRCDPISGHVSLFWYQQALGQGPEFLTYFQNEAQLDKSGLPSDRFFAERPEGSVSTLKIQRTQQEDSAVYLCASSPRPLPLAVGGELFFGEGSRLTVL.

This clonotype was picked up a small number of times. This chain uses TRBV27 with TRBJ2-7; D is unclear. Germline values: CDR1 MNHEY, CDR2 SMNVEV (reference sequence). The CDR3 loop spans 14 amino acids. The V end was cut by 5 bases, the J end by 3 bases, with 14 bases between. CDR3 amino acids: CASSTASVLYEQYF. CDR3 DNA sequence: TGTGCCAGCAGTACAGCGTCCGTCCTCTACGAGCAGTACTTC.

A word on this clonotype: No conserved phenylalanine or tryptophan is present at the end of the CDR3, so a read error is the likely explanation. The chain carries TRBV2 and TRBJ2-5; no reliable D call. The DNA end favors TRBJ2-1, so the J call may be wrong. The length of the CDR3 is 18 residues. CDR1 and CDR2 (germline): SNHLY, FYNNEI. CDR3 amino acids: CASRKNPGLPSSYNEQFL. CDR3 sequence (DNA): TGTGCCAGCAGGAAAAATCCGGGCCTTCCTAGCTCCTACAATGAGCAGTTCCTC.

V and J are TRBV3-1 and TRBJ1-2; unclear D gene. Germline values: CDR1 LGHDT, CDR2 YNNKEL (reference sequence). CDR3 length: 12 amino acids. V lost 2 bases and J 7 bases, leaving 8 bases between the germline ends. This chain's CDR3 is CASSQTLIGYTF. The CDR3 coding sequence is TGTGCCAGCAGCCAAACCCTAATTGGCTACACCTTC.

CDR3 residues: CASSFRTGVADTQYF. The CDR3 DNA follows: TGTGCCAGCAGTTTCCGGACAGGGGTTGCGGATACGCAGTATTTT. The chain uses TRBV12-3 or TRBV12-4 and TRBJ2-3; 9 nucleotides match TRBD1. The trim removed 3 bases at V and 6 bases at J, leaving 7 bases unmatched. The CDR3 spans 15 residues.

CDR3 bases: TGCAGTGCTAGAGATGAAGGGGGCTATGGGTACGAGCAGTACTTC. Protein sequence: CSARDEGGYGYEQYF. The chain has TRBV20-1 and TRBJ2-7, with 7 positions matching TRBD1. Trimming took 0 bases from V and 4 from J; bases not matched to a gene: 9. The CDR3 spans 15 residues. Germline CDR1 and CDR2: DFQATT and SNEGSKA (reference sequence).

The sample holds a few counts of this clonotype. The J gene is TRBJ2-5, the V gene TRBV12-3 or TRBV12-4, with 9 bases aligning to TRBD1. This CDR3 comprises 16 residues. With V trimmed by 5 bases and J by 2 bases, 9 bases remained unmatched. The CDR3 nucleotides are TGTGCCAGCAGTCCCCGGGGACAGGGCGCGCAAGAGACCCAGTACTTC. It specifies CASSPRGQGAQETQYF.

There are a few counts of this clonotype. This chain uses TRBV20-1 with TRBJ1-2, with no clear D. Per germline, CDR1 DFQATT and CDR2 SNEGSKA (reference sequence). V dropped 3 bases and J dropped 2 bases, with 7 bases sitting between them. The CDR3 contains 12 residues. The CDR3 DNA reads as TGCAGTGCTAGTTCGGCGAACTATGGCTACACCTTC. Amino acids: CSASSANYGYTF.

The rearrangement links TRBV10-3 to TRBJ1-6; D unclear. V was trimmed by 4 bases and J by 2 bases, leaving 9 bases between them. Germline V gives CDR1 ENHRY, CDR2 SYGVKD. This CDR3 has 15 amino acids. The CDR3 here is CAISGPGTYNSPLHF. The CDR3 region has the DNA TGTGCCATCAGTGGCCCCGGAACCTATAATTCACCCCTCCACTTT.

This clonotype was seen a handful of times. The V and J genes are TRBV4-1 and TRBJ2-5; the match to TRBD2 covers 10 bases. Matching the DNA end better, TRBJ2-1 makes the J call doubtful. There are 17 residues in the CDR3. Germline values: CDR1 MGHRA, CDR2 YSYEKL. The DNA for the CDR3 is TGCGCCAGCAGCCTACCTTCCAGCGGGGGGGTCGACAATGAGCAGTTCTTC. Its translation is CASSLPSSGGVDNEQFF.

This clonotype was picked up a small number of times. The V gene is TRBV7-9, the J gene TRBJ2-3; D is unclear. This CDR3 comprises 16 residues. Trimming removed 1 base from V and 2 bases from J, with 13 bases in between. Germline loops: CDR1 SEHNR, CDR2 FQNEAQ (reference sequence). The CDR3 region has the DNA TGTGCCAGCAGCTTAGAGGCAGGCTGGTTCACAGATACGCAGTATTTT. This sequence encodes CASSLEAGWFTDTQYF.

The gene calls are TRBV29-1 and TRBJ1-4, with no clear D. The V gene lost 2 bases and the J gene lost 7 bases, with 11 bases spanning the gap. The CDR3 totals 13 residues. Germline CDR1 SQVTM, CDR2 ANQGSEA. CDR3 amino acids: CSVEWGRSEKLFF. The CDR3 coding sequence is TGCAGCGTTGAATGGGGAAGGAGTGAAAAACTGTTTTTT.

This clonotype was counted only a few times. This chain connects TRBV7-6 to TRBJ2-5, with unresolved D. CDR3 size: 12 residues. V lost 2 bases and J lost 7, with 8 bases in between. The germline V gene has CDR1 SGHVS and CDR2 FNYEAQ. Here the CDR3 DNA reads TGTGCCAGCAGCTTACGGTTTGGGACCCAGTACTTC. This codes for CASSLRFGTQYF.

This chain joins TRBV7-3 and TRBJ2-1; 8 bases map to TRBD2. This CDR3 is 15 amino acids long. After removal of 2 bases from V and 8 bases from J, the junction contained 8 bases not matched to a gene. Germline loops: CDR1 SGHTA, CDR2 FQGTGA. CDR3 in amino acids: CASSLPPGGPYEQFF. The CDR3 nucleotides are TGTGCCAGCAGCTTACCCCCGGGGGGGCCTTATGAGCAGTTCTTC.

CDR3 sequence reads: CASSAPGTEAFF. In DNA form, the CDR3 reads TGTGCCAGCAGCGCTCCGGGGACTGAAGCTTTCTTT. V and J are TRBV13 and TRBJ1-1; no reliable D call. The CDR3 is 12 amino acids. CDR1 and CDR2 (germline): PRHDT, FYEKMQ (reference sequence). V was cut by 5 bases and J by 5 bases, with 9 bases left in between.

V is TRBV7-3 and J is TRBJ1-1, with TRBD1 as a possible D gene (5 bases). Looked up from germline, CDR1 is SGHTA and CDR2 is FQGTGA. CDR3 size: 14 residues. V lost 3 bases to trimming and J lost 4 bases, with 12 bases between them. CDR3 nucleotide sequence: TGTGCCAGCAGCTTCCTGGGACCTATCACTGAAGCTTTCTTT. This encodes CASSFLGPITEAFF.